Following are 26 T cell receptor beta chains from one sample sequenced in a study of cytomegalovirus exposure and HLA in healthy donors. Clones were sequenced by immunoSEQ multiplex PCR, and TCRdb holds only the in-frame ones, with some missing. This repertoire shows about 330,000 clones, approximately 90% found once; its top ten account for roughly 1.2%. The specimen sequenced was PBMCs. These receptors were taken from a woman in her 30s in good health and CMV-seropositive.

The rearrangement links TRBV13 to TRBJ2-7; 14 nucleotides agree with TRBD2. CDR3 length: 15 residues. V dropped 5 bases and J dropped 6; count of bases not matched to a gene: 6. Germline values: CDR1 PRHDT, CDR2 FYEKMQ (reference sequence). The DNA of the CDR3 is TGTGCCAGCAGCCCCCGGACTAGCGGGAGGTCCGAGCAGTACTTC. Amino acids: CASSPRTSGRSEQYF. Looking up the rest from reference TRBV13 and TRBJ2-7 gives the full variable domain: AAGVIQSPRHLIKEKRETATLKCYPIPRHDTVYWYQQGPGQDPQFLISFYEKMQSDKGSIPDRFSAQQFSDYHSELNMSSLELGDSALYFCASSPRTSGRSEQYFGPGTRLTVT.

The V call is TRBV18, the J call TRBJ2-1; 13 nucleotides agree with TRBD2. In germline, CDR1 is KGHSH, CDR2 LQKENI. This CDR3 has 20 residues. The trim removed 2 bases at V and 0 bases at J, leaving 10 bases unmatched. The CDR3 reads CASSPYRTSGGASSYNEQFF. Written as DNA, the CDR3 is TGTGCCAGCTCACCATACCGGACTAGCGGGGGCGCGTCCTCCTACAATGAGCAGTTCTTC.

In regard to this clone: The junction departs from the called germline gene at one end, perhaps through a read error. The chain recombines TRBV10-3 with TRBJ1-2, with TRBD1 as a possible D gene (6 bases). The CDR3 covers 14 residues. Germline assignment: CDR1 ENHRY and CDR2 SYGVKD. CDR3 amino acids: CAISESQGNYGYTF. CDR3 DNA: TGTGCCATCAGCGAATCGCAGGGGAACTACGGCTACACCTTC.

This rearrangement joins TRBV9 to TRBJ1-2; D is uncertain. This CDR3 has 16 residues. CDR1 SGDLS and CDR2 YYNGEE come from the germline V gene. V lost 1 base, J lost 5 bases, and 18 bases lay in between. CDR3 in amino acids: CASSVSSQFSGYGYTF. CDR3 bases: TGTGCCAGCAGCGTATCCTCACAGTTCTCGGGGTATGGCTACACCTTC. The whole variable domain, remainder taken from reference TRBV9 and TRBJ1-2, is DSGVTQTPKHLITATGQRVTLRCSPRSGDLSVYWYQQSLDQGLQFLIQYYNGEERAKGNILERFSAQQFPDLHSELNLSSLELGDSALYFCASSVSSQFSGYGYTFGSGTRLTVV.

The chain links TRBV7-6 to TRBJ2-5; 13 bases are shared with TRBD2. Per the germline V gene, CDR1 is SGHVS and CDR2 is FNYEAQ. Unmatched junction bases numbered 4, after V lost 5 bases and J lost 4 bases. The CDR3 sequence is 15 residues long. This chain's CDR3 is CASSRLAGGGETQYF. The CDR3 nucleotides are TGTGCCAGCAGCCGACTAGCGGGGGGAGGAGAGACCCAGTACTTC.

The V call is TRBV27, the J call TRBJ2-7; TRBD1 might be the D (5 bases). V shed 3 bases and J shed 4 bases, with 13 bases lying between them. Germline CDR1 and CDR2: MNHEY and SMNVEV (reference sequence). The CDR3 has 14 amino acids. DNA for the CDR3: TGTGCCAGCAGTTTGAAGGGGCCGAGTTACGAGCAGTACTTC. Protein: CASSLKGPSYEQYF.

This sequence joins TRBV18 and TRBJ1-5, with 7 bases lining up with TRBD1. The trim removed 4 bases at V and 3 bases at J, leaving 6 bases unmatched. The CDR3 extends over 15 amino acids. Germline CDR1 is KGHSH and CDR2 is LQKENI. This chain's CDR3 is CASSRTGSDNQPQHF. The CDR3 coding sequence is TGTGCCAGCTCACGGACAGGAAGCGACAATCAGCCCCAGCATTTT.

The chain is built from TRBV18 and TRBJ2-7; TRBD1 matches at 11 bases. V trimming: 4 bases; J trimming: 5 bases; junction bases outside the gene matches: 4. The CDR3 loop spans 14 amino acids. Germline V gene sequence: CDR1 KGHSH, CDR2 LQKENI. CDR3 amino acids: CASSQGQGADEQYF. The DNA for the CDR3 is TGTGCCAGCTCACAAGGACAGGGGGCAGACGAGCAGTACTTC.

The chain recombines TRBV4-3 with TRBJ1-1; D remains unclear. Germline loops: CDR1 LGHNA, CDR2 YSLEER. The CDR3 is made up of 13 amino acids. V was clipped by 0 bases and J by 9 bases, with 11 bases between them. The CDR3 DNA reads TGCGCCAGCAGCCAAGAGATACCTGACCAAGCTTTCTTT. It specifies CASSQEIPDQAFF.

The rearrangement uses TRBV7-3 and TRBJ2-7; possibly TRBD2 for D (5 bases). The V gene's germline CDR1 is SGHTA and CDR2 FQGTGA. The CDR3 length is 15 residues. V lost 0 bases, J lost 0 bases, and 9 bases lay in between. The chain's CDR3 is CASSLTPGNSYEQYF. CDR3 nucleotide sequence: TGTGCCAGCAGCTTAACGCCCGGGAACTCCTACGAGCAGTACTTC.

The chain has TRBV6-1 and TRBJ1-5; D possibly corresponds to TRBD1 (5 bases). V was shortened by 5 bases and J by 6 bases, with 14 bases between the two germline ends. The CDR3 is 14 amino acids. CDR1 and CDR2 (germline): MNHNS, SASEGT. CDR3 amino acids: CASSFMTASQPQHF. CDR3 sequence (DNA): TGTGCCAGCAGTTTCATGACAGCAAGTCAGCCCCAGCATTTT.

V is TRBV6-5 and J is TRBJ2-1; D possibly corresponds to TRBD2 (6 bases). V gave up 2 bases and J gave up 2 bases, with 13 bases separating them. Per the germline V gene, CDR1 is MNHEY and CDR2 is SVGAGI. The CDR3 loop spans 16 amino acids. This CDR3 is CASSYGGTGTYNEQFF. CDR3 nucleotides: TGTGCCAGCAGTTACGGGGGGACTGGGACCTACAATGAGCAGTTCTTC.

The genes are TRBV30 and TRBJ2-7; D might be TRBD1 or TRBD2, each matching 5 bases. This CDR3 region has 15 residues. CDR1 is GTSNPN, CDR2 SVGIG, per germline (reference sequence). V lost 5 bases to trimming and J lost 3 bases, with 20 bases between them. The CDR3 sequence is CAWEEEDTAVYEQYF. The DNA for the CDR3 is TGTGCCTGGGAGGAGGAGGACACAGCAGTCTACGAGCAGTACTTC.

The J gene is TRBJ1-2, the V gene TRBV28; 12 bases align to TRBD1. The CDR3 has 16 residues. Looked up from germline, CDR1 is MDHEN and CDR2 is SYDVKM. V shed 7 bases, J shed 7 bases, and the junction held 13 bases outside the gene matches. CDR3 sequence: CASNEGTGGGSLGYTF. CDR3 DNA sequence: TGTGCCAGCAACGAAGGGACAGGGGGCGGCTCCCTTGGCTACACCTTC.

This sequence joins TRBV28 and TRBJ1-2, with D unresolved. Germline loops: CDR1 MDHEN, CDR2 SYDVKM. The V end was cut by 4 bases, the J end by 4 bases, with 13 bases between. CDR3 length equals 14 residues. CDR3 residues: CASSSDFGVYGYTF. The CDR3, as DNA: TGTGCCAGCAGTTCCGACTTCGGGGTCTATGGCTACACCTTC.

The chain joins TRBV9 to TRBJ1-2; D is possibly TRBD1 (5 bases). The CDR3 has 15 amino acids. Germline lookup yields CDR1 SGDLS and CDR2 YYNGEE. V was pared by 3 bases and J by 3 bases, with 15 bases between. CDR3 sequence (DNA): TGTGCCAGCAGCGGACTCCGGGACTCTGACTATGGCTACACCTTC. Translation gives CASSGLRDSDYGYTF.

The CDR3 here is CASSQDFLTGGEKLFF. CDR3 sequence (DNA): TGCGCCAGCAGCCAAGACTTCCTCACGGGGGGAGAAAAACTGTTTTTT. This rearrangement joins TRBV4-1 to TRBJ1-4; tentative D call: TRBD1 (5 bases). CDR3 length: 16 amino acids. CDR1 is MGHRA, CDR2 YSYEKL, per germline. Trimming shortened V by 0 bases and J by 8 bases, and 16 bases separated the two germline ends.

J is TRBJ2-2 and V is TRBV11-2, with TRBD2 identical over 8 bases. CDR1 and CDR2 from the germline V gene are SGHAT and FQNNGV. This CDR3 comprises 17 residues. V was pared by 6 bases and J by 6 bases, with 15 bases of the junction left unmatched. In DNA, the CDR3 is TGTGCCAGCAGAACCCCCGGGGTTAGCGGGAAGTCCGGGGAGCTGTTTTTT. Amino acids: CASRTPGVSGKSGELFF. Drawing the rest from reference TRBV11-2 and TRBJ2-2, the complete variable domain is EAGVAQSPRYKIIEKRQSVAFWCNPISGHATLYWYQQILGQGPKLLIQFQNNGVVDDSQLPKDRFSAERLKGVDSTLKIQPAKLEDSAVYLCASRTPGVSGKSGELFFGEGSRLTVL.

This chain uses TRBV6-6 with TRBJ1-2, with 9 bases that match TRBD1. Germline CDR1 reads MNHNY; CDR2 reads SVGAGI (reference sequence). Trimming took 2 bases from V and 4 from J; bases not matched to a gene: 8. This CDR3 is built from 16 residues. CDR3 protein: CASSYGTGQGSYGYTF. CDR3 DNA: TGTGCCAGCAGTTACGGGACAGGGCAGGGTAGCTATGGCTACACCTTC.

CDR3: CASSVGSGRGHGNPGANVLTF. The CDR3 DNA reads TGTGCCAGCAGCGTAGGATCCGGCAGGGGGCACGGAAACCCTGGGGCCAACGTCCTGACTTTC. This chain uses TRBV9 with TRBJ2-6; 8 positions match TRBD1. Germline loops: CDR1 SGDLS, CDR2 YYNGEE. After removal of 0 bases from V and 2 bases from J, the junction contained 16 bases not matched to a gene. The CDR3 contains 21 residues.

V is TRBV6-1 and J is TRBJ1-5; D gene unclear. V was trimmed by 2 bases and J by 7 bases, leaving 15 bases between them. CDR1 MNHNS and CDR2 SASEGT come from the germline V gene. The CDR3 contains 15 residues. CDR3 DNA sequence: TGTGCCAGCAGTGAAAATAGGGCCATTGCGCAGCCCCAGCATTTT. As protein: CASSENRAIAQPQHF.

The rearrangement links TRBV5-1 to TRBJ1-2; D not certain. This CDR3 has 13 residues. Germline V lookup: CDR1 SGHRS, CDR2 YFSETQ. Trimming pared 0 bases from V and 4 bases from J, leaving 7 bases between. The CDR3 sequence: CASSLEELYGYTF. The CDR3 nucleotides read TGCGCCAGCAGCTTGGAGGAGCTCTATGGCTACACCTTC.

V usage is TRBV10-3 and J usage is TRBJ2-7; 14 bases are a match to TRBD2. The CDR3 totals 15 residues. The V segment lost 5 bases and the J segment 3 bases; nucleotides outside the gene matches: 3. Per the germline V gene, CDR1 is ENHRY and CDR2 is SYGVKD. CDR3 amino acids: CAISSGTSGGYEQYF. In DNA, the CDR3 is TGTGCCATCAGTTCCGGGACTAGCGGGGGCTACGAGCAGTACTTC.

The chain recombines TRBV7-6 with TRBJ1-1; D unclear. The ends were cut back, 2 bases at V and 1 base at J, with 8 bases in the middle. CDR1 is SGHVS, CDR2 FNYEAQ, per germline. The CDR3 has 14 residues. Here the CDR3 DNA reads TGTGCCAGCAGCTTATACGGGTCGAACACTGAAGCTTTCTTT. This encodes CASSLYGSNTEAFF.

In the case of this clone: The same CDR3 can be traced to other DNA sequences in this sample. This chain links TRBV30 with TRBJ1-5, with D possibly being TRBD1 (6 bases). Looked up from germline, CDR1 is GTSNPN and CDR2 is SVGIG (reference sequence). The V gene lost 3 bases and the J gene lost 2 bases, with 8 bases spanning the gap. This CDR3 is 13 amino acids long. CDR3 DNA sequence: TGTGCCTGGAGCGGACAGCGCAATCAGCCCCAGCATTTT. This translates into CAWSGQRNQPQHF.

J is TRBJ1-1 and V is TRBV7-2; 10 positions match TRBD1. Per the germline V gene, CDR1 is SGHTA and CDR2 is FQGNSA. The CDR3 length is 14 residues. The ends lost 5 bases at V and 7 bases at J; junction bases unmatched: 7. CDR3 residues: CASSRGGTGVEAFF. The CDR3 DNA sequence: TGTGCCAGCAGCCGTGGGGGGACAGGGGTTGAAGCTTTCTTT.